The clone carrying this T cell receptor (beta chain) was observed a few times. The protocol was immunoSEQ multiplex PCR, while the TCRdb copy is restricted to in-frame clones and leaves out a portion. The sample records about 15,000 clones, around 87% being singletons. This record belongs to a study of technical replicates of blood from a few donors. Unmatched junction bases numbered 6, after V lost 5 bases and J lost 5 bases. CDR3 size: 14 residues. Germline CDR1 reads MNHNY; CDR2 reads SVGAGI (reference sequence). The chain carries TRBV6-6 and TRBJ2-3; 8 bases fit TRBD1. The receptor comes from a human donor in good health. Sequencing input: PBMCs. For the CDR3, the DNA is TGTGCCAGCAGTCCGACAGGGGTTCAAGATACGCAGTATTTT. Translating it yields CASSPTGVQDTQYF.